This T cell receptor beta chain came from a study of cytomegalovirus exposure and HLA in healthy donors. Study-wide context: The 120 validation repertoires, a later analysis reported, used the same platform as the roughly 650 repertoires from the first cohort. Findings and limits, study-wide: Clusters of TCRs from the first cohort tended to co-occur in the 120 or so validation repertoires (as a later analysis found). A classifier reportedly called cytomegalovirus status with high sensitivity and specificity. Most sequenced TCRs were rare (though some public TCRs occurred in many donors).

The protocol was immunoSEQ multiplex PCR, while the TCRdb copy is restricted to in-frame clones and leaves out a portion. This sample has 60,000 to 75,000 clones, with over 90% found just once. CDR1 and CDR2 (germline): SNHLY, FYNNEI. Trimming shortened V by 6 bases and J by 8 bases, and 16 bases separated the two germline ends. CDR3 length equals 13 residues. A remark on this clone: Its antigen is unknown.

This chain connects TRBV2 to TRBJ1-2, with D unclear. This clonotype was obtained from a woman under 30 in good health and CMV-seropositive. The sequenced sample was PBMCs. CDR3 sequence reads: CASRNKGWEGYTF. The CDR3, as DNA: TGTGCCAGCAGAAACAAGGGATGGGAGGGCTACACCTTC. The variable domain in full, with the rest retrieved from reference TRBV2 and TRBJ1-2, is EPEVTQTPSHQVTQMGQEVILRCVPISNHLYFYWYRQILGQKVEFLVSFYNNEISEKSEIFDDQFSVERPDGSNFTLKIRSTKLEDSAMYFCASRNKGWEGYTFGSGTRLTVV.